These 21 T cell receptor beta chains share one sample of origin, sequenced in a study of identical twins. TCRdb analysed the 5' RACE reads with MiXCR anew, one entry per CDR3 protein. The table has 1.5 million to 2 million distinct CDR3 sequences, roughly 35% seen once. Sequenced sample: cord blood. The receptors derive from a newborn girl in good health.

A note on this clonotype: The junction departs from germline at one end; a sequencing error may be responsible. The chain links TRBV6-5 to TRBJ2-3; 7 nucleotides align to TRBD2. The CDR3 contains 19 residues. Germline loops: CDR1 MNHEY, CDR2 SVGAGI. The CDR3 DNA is TGTGCCAGCAGTAACTCGTTTTCGGGTCTAGAATCCCCTCTGGGGGGGAAGTATTTT. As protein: CASSNSFSGLESPLGGKYF.

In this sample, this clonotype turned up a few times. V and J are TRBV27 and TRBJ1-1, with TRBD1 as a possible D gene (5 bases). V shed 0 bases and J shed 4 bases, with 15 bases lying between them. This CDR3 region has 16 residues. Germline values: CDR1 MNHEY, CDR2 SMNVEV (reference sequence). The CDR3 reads CASSLSPGGSATEAFF. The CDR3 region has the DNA TGTGCCAGCAGTTTATCTCCTGGGGGTAGTGCCACTGAAGCTTTCTTT.

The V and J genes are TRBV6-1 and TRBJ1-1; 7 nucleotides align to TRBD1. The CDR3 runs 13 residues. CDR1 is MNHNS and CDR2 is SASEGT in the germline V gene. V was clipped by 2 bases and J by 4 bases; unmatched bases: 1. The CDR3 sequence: CASSEWTGTEAFF. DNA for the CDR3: TGTGCCAGCAGTGAATGGACAGGCACTGAAGCTTTCTTT.

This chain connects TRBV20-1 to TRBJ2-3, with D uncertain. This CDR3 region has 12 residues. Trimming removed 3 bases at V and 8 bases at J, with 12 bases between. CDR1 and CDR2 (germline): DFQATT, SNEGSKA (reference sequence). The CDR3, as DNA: TGCAGTGCTAGCCCCAGCAGAGGTACGCAGTATTTT. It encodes CSASPSRGTQYF.

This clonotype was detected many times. The CDR3 reads CASSLGAGSDTQYF. Written as DNA, the CDR3 is TGTGCCAGCAGTTTGGGGGCTGGGTCTGATACGCAGTATTTT. The J gene is TRBJ2-3, the V gene TRBV27; D may be TRBD1 (6 bases). The CDR3 has 14 residues. Germline CDR1 and CDR2: MNHEY and SMNVEV (reference sequence). Deletions cut 3 bases from V and 6 bases from J, with 13 bases between.

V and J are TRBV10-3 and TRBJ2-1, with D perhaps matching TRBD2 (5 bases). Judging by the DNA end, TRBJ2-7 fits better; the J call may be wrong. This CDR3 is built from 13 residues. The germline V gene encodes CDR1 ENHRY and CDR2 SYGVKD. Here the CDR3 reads CAISESGYNEQYF. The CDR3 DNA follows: TGTGCCATCAGTGAAAGCGGATACAATGAGCAGTACTTC.

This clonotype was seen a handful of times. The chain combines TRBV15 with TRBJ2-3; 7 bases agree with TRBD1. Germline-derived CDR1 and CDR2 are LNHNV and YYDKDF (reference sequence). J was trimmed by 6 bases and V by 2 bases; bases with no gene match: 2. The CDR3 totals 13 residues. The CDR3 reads CATSRSQGDTQYF. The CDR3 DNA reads TGTGCCACCAGCAGATCACAGGGGGATACGCAGTATTTT.

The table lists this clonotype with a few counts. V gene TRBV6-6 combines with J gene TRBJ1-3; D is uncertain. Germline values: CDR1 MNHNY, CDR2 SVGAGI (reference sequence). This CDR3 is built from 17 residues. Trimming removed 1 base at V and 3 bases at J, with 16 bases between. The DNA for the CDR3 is TGTGCCAGCAGTTACTTTGATATGAACATGTTTGGAAACACCATATATTTT. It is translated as CASSYFDMNMFGNTIYF.

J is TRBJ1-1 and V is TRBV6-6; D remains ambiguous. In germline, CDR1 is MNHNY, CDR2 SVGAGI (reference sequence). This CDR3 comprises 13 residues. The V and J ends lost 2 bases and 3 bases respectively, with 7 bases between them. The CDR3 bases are TGTGCCAGCAGTTACGTTCTAGACACTGAAGCTTTCTTT. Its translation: CASSYVLDTEAFF.

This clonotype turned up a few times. The CDR3 is CASSFDRAWRNEQFF. The CDR3 nucleotides are TGTGCCAGCAGTTTCGACCGGGCCTGGCGCAATGAGCAGTTCTTC. The chain employs TRBV27 and TRBJ2-1; unclear D gene. Trimming shortened V by 3 bases and J by 6 bases, and 15 bases separated the two germline ends. This CDR3 contains 15 residues. From germline, CDR1 is MNHEY and CDR2 SMNVEV (reference sequence).

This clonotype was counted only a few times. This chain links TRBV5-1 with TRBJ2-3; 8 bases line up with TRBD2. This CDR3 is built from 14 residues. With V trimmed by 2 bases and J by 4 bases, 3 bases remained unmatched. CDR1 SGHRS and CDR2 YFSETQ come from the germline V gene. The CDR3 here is CASSFGGEADTQYF. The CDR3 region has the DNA TGCGCCAGCAGCTTCGGGGGGGAAGCAGATACGCAGTATTTT.

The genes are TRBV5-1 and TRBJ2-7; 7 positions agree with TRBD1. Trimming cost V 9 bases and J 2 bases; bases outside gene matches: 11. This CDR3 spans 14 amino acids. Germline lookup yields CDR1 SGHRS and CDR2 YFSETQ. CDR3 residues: CATRTSGTAYEQYF. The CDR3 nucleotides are TGCGCCACCCGGACCTCCGGGACAGCCTACGAGCAGTACTTC.

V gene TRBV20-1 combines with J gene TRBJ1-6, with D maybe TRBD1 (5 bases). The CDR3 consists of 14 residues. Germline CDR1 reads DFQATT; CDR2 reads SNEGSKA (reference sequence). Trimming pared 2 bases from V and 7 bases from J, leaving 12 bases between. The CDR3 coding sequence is TGCAGTGCTAGAAAGGGGAGTGCGAATTCACCCCTCCACTTT. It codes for CSARKGSANSPLHF.

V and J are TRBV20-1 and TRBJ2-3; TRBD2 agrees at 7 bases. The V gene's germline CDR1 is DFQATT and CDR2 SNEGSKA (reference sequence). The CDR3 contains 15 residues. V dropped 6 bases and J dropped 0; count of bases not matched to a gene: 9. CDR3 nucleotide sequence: TGCAGTGCCGCCGGGACTACCTCTAGCACAGATACGCAGTATTTT. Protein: CSAAGTTSSTDTQYF.

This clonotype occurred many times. The DNA for the CDR3 is TGTGCCAGCAGCCAAGTCTCTAGCGGGAGGCCTGTCGAGCAGTACTTC. Its translation is CASSQVSSGRPVEQYF. V and J are TRBV4-2 and TRBJ2-7; 11 bases agree with TRBD2. In germline, CDR1 is LGHNA, CDR2 YNFKEQ. This CDR3 contains 16 residues. The V and J ends lost 1 base and 6 bases, in that order; junction bases with no gene match: 8.

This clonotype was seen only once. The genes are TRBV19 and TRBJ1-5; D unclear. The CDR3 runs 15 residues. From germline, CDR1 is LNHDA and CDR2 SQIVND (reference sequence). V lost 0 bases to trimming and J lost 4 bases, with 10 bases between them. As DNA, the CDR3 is TGTGCCAGTAGTATAGATCGAGGGTTAAATCAGCCCCAGCATTTT. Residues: CASSIDRGLNQPQHF.

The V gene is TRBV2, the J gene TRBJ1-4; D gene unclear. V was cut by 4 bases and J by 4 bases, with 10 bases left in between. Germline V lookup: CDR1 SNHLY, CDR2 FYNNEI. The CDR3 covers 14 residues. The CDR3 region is CASSVTEINEKLFF. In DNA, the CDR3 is TGTGCCAGCAGTGTTACAGAGATTAATGAAAAACTGTTTTTT.

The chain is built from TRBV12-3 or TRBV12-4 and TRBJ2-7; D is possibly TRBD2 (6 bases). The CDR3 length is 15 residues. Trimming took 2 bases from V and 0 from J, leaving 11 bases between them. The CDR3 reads CASSLIGAGSYEQYF. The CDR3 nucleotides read TGTGCCAGCAGTTTAATCGGAGCGGGCTCCTACGAGCAGTACTTC.

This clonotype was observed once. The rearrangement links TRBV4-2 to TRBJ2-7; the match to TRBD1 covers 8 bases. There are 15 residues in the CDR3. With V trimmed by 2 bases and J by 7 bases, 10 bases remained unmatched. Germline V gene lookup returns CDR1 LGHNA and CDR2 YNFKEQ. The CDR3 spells CASSQRGTGGNEQYF. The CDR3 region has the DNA TGTGCCAGCAGCCAAAGGGGGACAGGTGGGAATGAGCAGTACTTC.

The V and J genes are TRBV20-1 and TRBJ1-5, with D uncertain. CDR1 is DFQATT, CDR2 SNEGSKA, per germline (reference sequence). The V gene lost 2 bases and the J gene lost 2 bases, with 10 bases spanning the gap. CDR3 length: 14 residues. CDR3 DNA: TGCAGTGCTAGATCCGGGCTAGGCAATCAGCCCCAGCATTTT. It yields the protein CSARSGLGNQPQHF.

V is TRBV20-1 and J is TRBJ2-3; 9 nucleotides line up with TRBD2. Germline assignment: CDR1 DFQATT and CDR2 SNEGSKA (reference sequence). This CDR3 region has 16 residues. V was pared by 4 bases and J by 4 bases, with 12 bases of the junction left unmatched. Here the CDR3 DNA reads TGCAGTGCTAAAACTCTGCGGGGGGGCGGGGCAGATACGCAGTATTTT. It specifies CSAKTLRGGGADTQYF.